This T cell receptor beta chain was documented in a study of blood T cell repertoires in COVID-19. Across the whole study: Italy, Spain and the United States were the sources of the convalescent and acute COVID-19 samples. PBMCs, B-cell-depleted T cells, or T cells provided the cDNA or gDNA that made up the material.

Authors' analysis steps: Scientists estimated how many nucleated cells there were by amplifying reference gene primers. Sequenced by immunoSEQ multiplex PCR; TCRdb stores in-frame clones only, minus some. That table is the source of V, J and clone size, and D and trimming were worked out from the DNA. Among about 170,000 clones listed, around 82% were seen once. The trim removed 2 bases at V and 0 bases at J, leaving 0 bases unmatched. This CDR3 spans 15 amino acids. Per germline, CDR1 SGHTA and CDR2 FQGTGA. This clone showed up just once. At the DNA level, this CDR3 is encoded by other sequences in the same sample as well.

Sequenced sample: peripheral blood. The receptor comes from a woman over 75 with acute or convalescent COVID-19. The V and J genes are TRBV7-3 and TRBJ2-3, with 9 bases aligning to TRBD2. In DNA form, the CDR3 reads TGTGCCAGCAGCTTAGCGGGGGGGAGCACAGATACGCAGTATTTT. Protein product: CASSLAGGSTDTQYF.